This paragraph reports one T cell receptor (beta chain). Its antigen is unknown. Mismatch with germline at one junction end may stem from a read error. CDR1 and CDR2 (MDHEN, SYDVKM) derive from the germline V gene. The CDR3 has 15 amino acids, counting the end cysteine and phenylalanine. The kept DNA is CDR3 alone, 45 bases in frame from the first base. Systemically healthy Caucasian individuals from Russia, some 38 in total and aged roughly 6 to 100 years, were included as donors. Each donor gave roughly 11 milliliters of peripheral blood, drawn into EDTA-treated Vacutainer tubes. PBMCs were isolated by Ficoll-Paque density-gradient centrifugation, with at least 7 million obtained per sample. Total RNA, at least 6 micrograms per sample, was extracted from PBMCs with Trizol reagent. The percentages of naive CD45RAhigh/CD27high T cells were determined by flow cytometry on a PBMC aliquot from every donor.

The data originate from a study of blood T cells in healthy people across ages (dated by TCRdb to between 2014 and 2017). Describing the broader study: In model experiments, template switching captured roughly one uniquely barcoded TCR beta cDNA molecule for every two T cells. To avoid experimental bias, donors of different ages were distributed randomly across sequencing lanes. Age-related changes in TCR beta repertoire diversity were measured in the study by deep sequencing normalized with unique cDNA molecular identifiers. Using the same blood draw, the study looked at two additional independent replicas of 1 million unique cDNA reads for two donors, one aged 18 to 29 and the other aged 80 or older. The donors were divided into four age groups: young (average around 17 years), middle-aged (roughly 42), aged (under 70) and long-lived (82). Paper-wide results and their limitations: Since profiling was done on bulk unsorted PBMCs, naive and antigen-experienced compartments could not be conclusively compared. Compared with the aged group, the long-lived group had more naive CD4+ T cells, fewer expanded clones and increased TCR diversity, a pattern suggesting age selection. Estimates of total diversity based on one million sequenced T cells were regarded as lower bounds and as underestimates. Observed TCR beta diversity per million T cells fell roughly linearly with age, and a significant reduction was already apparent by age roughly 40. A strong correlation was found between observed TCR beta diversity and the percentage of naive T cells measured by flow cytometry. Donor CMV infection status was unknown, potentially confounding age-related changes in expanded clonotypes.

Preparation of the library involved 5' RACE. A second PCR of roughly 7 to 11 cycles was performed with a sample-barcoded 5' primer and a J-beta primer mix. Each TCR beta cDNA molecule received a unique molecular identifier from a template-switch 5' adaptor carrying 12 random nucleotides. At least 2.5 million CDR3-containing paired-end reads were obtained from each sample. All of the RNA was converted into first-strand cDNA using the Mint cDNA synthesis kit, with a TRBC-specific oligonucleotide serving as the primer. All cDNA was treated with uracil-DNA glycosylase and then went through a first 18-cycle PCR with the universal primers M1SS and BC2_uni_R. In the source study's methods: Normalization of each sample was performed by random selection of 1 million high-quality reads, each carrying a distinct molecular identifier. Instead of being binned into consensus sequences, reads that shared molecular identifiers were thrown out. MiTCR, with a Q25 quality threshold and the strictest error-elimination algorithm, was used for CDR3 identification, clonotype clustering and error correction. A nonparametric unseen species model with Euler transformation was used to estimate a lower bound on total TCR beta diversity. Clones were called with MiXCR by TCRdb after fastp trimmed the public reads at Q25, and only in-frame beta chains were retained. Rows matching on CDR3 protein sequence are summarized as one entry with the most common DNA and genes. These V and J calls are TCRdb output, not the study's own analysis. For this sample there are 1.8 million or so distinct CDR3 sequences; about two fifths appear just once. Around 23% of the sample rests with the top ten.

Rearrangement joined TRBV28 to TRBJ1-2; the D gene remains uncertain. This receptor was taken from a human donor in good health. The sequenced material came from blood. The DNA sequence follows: TGTGTCAGCAGTGGGGTGGGGTCAGGCTCGTATGGCTACACCTTC. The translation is CVSSGVGSGSYGYTF.